This T cell receptor beta chain was recovered during a study of T cells in Graves' hyperthyroidism and ophthalmopathy. RNA transcripts provided the source from which TCR beta CDR3 regions were amplified. HTBI primers were the set used in a first-round RT-PCR of the TCR CDR3. TCRdb called the multiplex PCR reads again in MiXCR, with one record for every CDR3 protein. Of roughly 750,000 distinct CDR3 sequences in the sample, roughly 15% were seen once. Trimming pared 8 bases from V and 0 bases from J, leaving 16 bases between. This CDR3 has 14 residues. CDR1 is GTSNPN, CDR2 SVGIG, per germline (reference sequence). Comments on this clonotype: Given a much more abundant clone one base away, this may be a read error.

Graves' hyperthyroidism showing no ophthalmopathy progression within 18 months was considered stable. The receptor was derived from a man aged 18 to 29 with Graves' hyperthyroidism. V is TRBV30 and J is TRBJ2-5; TRBD2 might be the D (5 bases). The sample taken for sequencing was blood. The CDR3 sequence: CARTPGEYQETQYF. CDR3 nucleotide sequence: TGTGCCCGGACCCCCGGGGAGTACCAAGAGACCCAGTACTTC.